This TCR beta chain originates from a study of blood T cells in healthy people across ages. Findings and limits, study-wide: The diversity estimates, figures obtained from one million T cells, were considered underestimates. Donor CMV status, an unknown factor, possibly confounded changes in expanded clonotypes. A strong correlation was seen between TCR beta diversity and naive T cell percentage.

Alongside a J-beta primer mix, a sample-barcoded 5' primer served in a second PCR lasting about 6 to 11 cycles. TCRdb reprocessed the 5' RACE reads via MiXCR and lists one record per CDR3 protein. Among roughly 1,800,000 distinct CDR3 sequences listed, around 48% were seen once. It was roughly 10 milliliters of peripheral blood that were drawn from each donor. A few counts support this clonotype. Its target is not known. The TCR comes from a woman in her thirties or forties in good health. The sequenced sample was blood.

CDR3: CSAPDRVHEQFF. CDR3 DNA sequence: TGCAGTGCCCCGGACAGGGTCCATGAGCAGTTCTTC. The chain combines TRBV20-1 with TRBJ2-1; TRBD1 agrees at 8 bases. The V gene end was trimmed by 6 bases and the J gene end by 8 bases; junction bases not matched to a gene: 6. CDR1 is DFQATT, CDR2 SNEGSKA, per germline (reference sequence). The CDR3 extends over 12 amino acids.